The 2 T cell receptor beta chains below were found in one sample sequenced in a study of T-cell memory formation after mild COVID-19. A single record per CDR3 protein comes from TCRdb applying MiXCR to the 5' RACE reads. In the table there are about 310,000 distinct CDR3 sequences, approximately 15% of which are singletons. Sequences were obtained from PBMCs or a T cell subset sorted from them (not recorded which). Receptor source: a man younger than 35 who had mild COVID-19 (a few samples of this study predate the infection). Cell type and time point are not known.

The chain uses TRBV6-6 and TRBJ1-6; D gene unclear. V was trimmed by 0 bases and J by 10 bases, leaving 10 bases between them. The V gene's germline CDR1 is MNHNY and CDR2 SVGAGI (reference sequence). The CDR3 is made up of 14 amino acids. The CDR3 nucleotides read TGTGCCAGCAGTTACTCTCCCTTTACATCACCCCTCCACTTT. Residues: CASSYSPFTSPLHF.

The CDR3 DNA follows: TGTGCCAGCAGCTTCCCGGACCGTACTGAAGCTTTCTTT. It translates to CASSFPDRTEAFF. The chain carries TRBV7-9 and TRBJ1-1; D is undetermined. Trimming removed 3 bases from V and 5 bases from J, with 10 bases in between. CDR1 and CDR2 (germline): SEHNR, FQNEAQ (reference sequence). This CDR3 contains 13 residues.